The present T cell receptor beta chain was sequenced within a study of human T cells and chemical hapten exposure (dated by TCRdb to the early 2020s). For the wider study: For sensitization, 2% DPC in acetone was applied to a roughly 2 cm by roughly 2 cm area of upper inner arm skin. The study tracked peripheral blood TCR repertoire changes in vivo during primary and secondary sensitization to the hapten diphenylcyclopropenone (DPC) in alopecia patients. The libraries were sequenced as a pool, and the TCR yield per sample differed mostly because of small variations in library volumes within the pool. Alopecia areata with under or over 50% scalp involvement, alopecia totalis and alopecia universalis were represented in the patient cohort, which was mostly female. Blood samples were taken from patients before sensitization (week 0) and at 2, 6 and about 24 weeks after DPC sensitization. Patch testing on the upper back used Finn chambers containing 0.01% DPC, with scoring done after 6 days according to International Contact Dermatitis Research Group standards. Weekly therapeutic DPC doses were additionally applied to the scalp of patients throughout the approximately 25-week study period. Roughly 30 alopecia patients gave blood for TCR sequencing at one to four time points (pre-sensitization, 2, 6 and 24 weeks).

The library was prepared using RACE. The instrument given in TCRdb is NextSeq 500. During library preparation, unique molecular identifiers were attached to individual cDNA molecules so that TCRs could be counted in a quantitative, reproducible way. From each blood RNA sample, both TCR alpha and TCR beta chains were sequenced. The original pipeline was this. Samples had a median of about 96,000 TCRs, with a range from about 23,224 to 690,600. The Decombinator software suite was used to annotate the V, J and CDR3 of the TCR reads. For the PS versus PT1 abundance plots, all samples were subsampled to the same number of TCRs (28,000). TCRs were defined as expanded if absent before sensitization and observed at least eight times at the 2-week time point. TCRdb's own reprocessing of the public reads used fastp at Q25 and MiXCR and kept productive beta chains. Rows merge per CDR3 protein into single entries with the most common DNA and genes. TCRdb's processing, not the authors' own work, is the source of the V and J calls. Here the sample has 95,000 to 150,000 distinct CDR3 sequences; approximately 13% occur a single time. The top ten constitute about 3% of the sample.

The CDR3 goes from the cysteine to the phenylalanine over 15 residues. The retained sequence is limited to the CDR3, 45 bases, with the frame set at the first base. Trimming removed 3 bases from V and 0 bases from J; the gene matches leave 4 bases unexplained. The germline V gene provides CDR1 MNHNS and CDR2 SASEGT. This specimen's time point label, interpreted: pre-sensitization, week 0. In light of the paper, this sample's treatment or condition label describes: therapeutic diphenylcyclopropenone sensitization with weekly scalp DPC. Blood at each patch-test visit was drawn before the patch test was applied. Eligible patients were aged 18 to 70, diagnosed with alopecia, deemed suitable for DPC therapy, and excluded if pregnant. Unfractionated whole blood was collected in Tempus Blood RNA tubes, and total RNA was extracted from that blood. Results the study describes overall, beyond this receptor: No change with DPC sensitization was found in the number of TCRs above 1 in 1000 frequency, and no evidence of global repertoire structure alterations was found. Significantly more large CDR3 similarity clusters were formed by expanded TCRs than by pre-sensitization or healthy control sets, consistent with antigen-driven responses. Because every patient had alopecia, a presumed autoimmune disease, the patients' immune response might differ from that of healthy individuals. The number of PT1 expanded TCRs positively correlated with patch test score, significant at thresholds 8, 16 and 32 but not 4. After repeated subsampling, the strength of the expansion versus patch-test correlation and the threshold at which it became significant changed.

On this clonotype: Its antigen is unknown. No base qualities exist here, and no much larger clone lies one base off it.

This receptor chain uses TRBV6-1 and TRBJ2-7; 8 junctional bases match TRBD1. The sample here was whole blood, taken in connection with sensitization to the hapten diphenylcyclopropenone (DPC). The TCR originated in a young woman with alopecia areata. Some clones in this sample may be carry-over from other donors' samples. The DNA sequence reads TGTGCCAGCAGTGAGACAGGGGACCTCTCCTACGAGCAGTACTTC. Its translation is CASSETGDLSYEQYF.